This TCR beta chain was sequenced during a study of T cell responses to AZD1222 COVID-19 vaccine. Findings of the study overall: It should be noted that donors were predominantly white British and more often female, and clonal diversity was possibly underestimated. No repertoire was sampled before or during the peak T cell response, only after it.

The repertoire was sequenced with immunoSEQ multiplex PCR; TCRdb's copy has only in-frame clones and lacks some. The profile shows 150,000 to 200,000 clones, more than 85% of them singletons. The V gene lost 8 bases and the J gene lost 10 bases, with 21 bases spanning the gap. The CDR3 loop spans 14 amino acids. The germline gives CDR1 SGHDN, CDR2 FVKESK. Notes on this clone: Its target is unknown.

The chain carries TRBV14 and TRBJ2-1, with D perhaps matching TRBD2 (7 bases). This receptor was obtained from an adult in good health. The sequencing here drew on peripheral blood, taken on day 0 of AZD1222 vaccination. The CDR3 loop is CASADGAGAAEQFF. CDR3 in DNA: TGTGCCAGCGCCGATGGCGCGGGGGCAGCCGAGCAGTTCTTC.